The T cell receptor (beta chain) described here comes from a study of blood T cell repertoires in COVID-19 (dated by TCRdb to the early 2020s). For the wider study: Samples from collaborators originated in the United States, Italy and Spain and spanned both the acute and convalescent phases of COVID-19. The prospective study material was composed of cDNA or gDNA derived from T cells, B-cell-depleted T cells, or PBMCs. Deeply sampled blood TCRbeta repertoires from subjects exposed to, actively infected with, or recovered from COVID-19 were included in the dataset. A freely available public database, intended as a resource for researchers studying the immune response to SARS-CoV-2, is where the repertoires were released. Samples came from the ongoing ImmuneRACE study (first 160 participants) plus 1,254 subjects from 6 global collaborators. Sample metadata almost always included a de-identified subject ID, COVID-19 status, age in years and sex. Where HLA class I and class II types were available, the types were taken from metadata supplied by the sample provider, not from assay-based typing.

Enrolling through a virtual design, the prospective study's participants ranged in age from roughly 18 to 89 years and lived across 24 United States geographic areas. In the prospective study, cohorts were assigned on the basis of participant-reported clinical history obtained from a screening survey and a study questionnaire. Recovered participants in ImmuneRACE Cohort 3 were defined by two consecutive negative NP/OP PCR tests, clearance by a healthcare professional, or resolution of symptoms. In the prospective study, whole blood, serum and a nasopharyngeal or oropharyngeal swab were collected from each participant by mobile phlebotomists. Participants in the prospective study had the option to provide additional blood draws and questionnaires over a roughly 2-month period. Before DNA extraction, blood samples from the prospective study were shipped at room temperature or frozen. This clone was seen more than once but under ten times. Which antigen it targets is not known. No clone much larger than this one lies a single base away; base qualities are absent.

The immunoSEQ Assay, a bias-controlled multiplex PCR, was used to amplify TCRbeta CDR3 regions from genomic DNA. Regarding the original processing steps: Nucleated cell counts per sample were estimated from amplification of reference gene primers within the assay. Sequence reads were collapsed and filtered to measure the absolute abundance of every unique TCRbeta CDR3 rearrangement. For each sample, productive Simpson clonality was calculated as the square root of Simpson's diversity index over productive rearrangements. TCRdb carries this immuneACCESS record with in-frame sequences only. Its versions omit some clonotypes, under half of them owing to an unresolved V gene in the studies checked, with the rest unexplained. V and J calls and clone size are given by that table; D and trimming were obtained from the DNA. For this sample the table gives approximately 300,000 clones, of which roughly nine tenths were detected only once. Clones ranked in the top ten supply less than 6% of the sample.

Study-level results and caveats: The amount of clinical and demographic metadata varied by source and participant and was provided uncurated.

Reading the germline V gene gives CDR1 MNHEY and CDR2 SVGAGI. Measured from the cysteine to the phenylalanine, the CDR3 is 14 residues long. Left in the record is the CDR3 DNA by itself, 42 bases read in frame from the first base. V lost 6 bases and J lost 0 bases; the stretch between them is 9 bases long. The chain joins TRBV6-5 to TRBJ1-3; no D segment can be confidently identified. Material: PBMCs or T cells enriched from blood (not recorded which). The sequence came from a woman aged 25 to 39 who had recovered from COVID-19. The DNA sequence reads TGTGCCAGCAGCCGCCGTAGCTCTGGAAACACCATATATTTT. This gives the protein CASSRRSSGNTIYF.